This T cell receptor (beta chain) was documented in a study of cytomegalovirus exposure and HLA in healthy donors. PCR involved 60 Vbeta and 13 Jbeta primers. Only in-frame clones appear in the TCRdb table, and some are missing; sequencing was by immunoSEQ multiplex PCR. This sample yields 220,000 or so clones, of which approximately 78% are seen a single time; 2.5% to 3% belongs to the top ten. The CDR3 is 15 residues long. Germline values: CDR1 SQVTM, CDR2 ANQGSEA. The J segment lost 2 bases and the V segment lost 4 bases, leaving 2 bases of the junction unmatched. Material for sequencing was PBMCs. This chain joins TRBV29-1 and TRBJ2-7, with TRBD2 matching over 16 bases. The clonotype was recovered from a woman in her thirties or forties in good health and CMV-seronegative. In DNA, the CDR3 is TGCAGCGTTGCTGGGACTAGCGGGAGGGCCTACGAGCAGTACTTC. This encodes CSVAGTSGRAYEQYF.